The T cell receptor (beta chain) described here comes from a study of patients and donors after allogeneic stem cell transplantation. Germline CDR1 is LNHDA and CDR2 is SQIVND (reference sequence). The CDR3 consists of 15 residues. V lost 3 bases, J lost 2 bases, and 13 bases lay in between. Using its own MiXCR run on the RT-PCR reads, TCRdb lists one record per CDR3 protein. The sample shows about 960,000 distinct CDR3 sequences, about a sixth of them seen only once. The sequence came from a human donor who was either an allogeneic HSCT recipient or a stem cell or donor lymphocyte infusion donor (not recorded which). It is not recorded whose cells these are; they may come from a transplant donor. Specimen: blood, either unsorted or a sorted T cell fraction (not recorded which). V and J are TRBV19 and TRBJ1-1, with D possibly being TRBD1 (5 bases). CDR3 nucleotides: TGTGCCAGTAGTATTCGGGGGGGGACTAACACTGAAGCTTTCTTT. Amino acid sequence: CASSIRGGTNTEAFF.